The sequence of this T cell receptor beta chain was determined in a study of blood T cells in healthy people across ages. Next came a second PCR, run for about 6 to 12 cycles, which used a sample-barcoded 5' primer along with a J-beta primer mix. MiXCR, run by TCRdb on the 5' RACE reads, gives a single entry per CDR3 protein. The table includes about 780,000 distinct CDR3 sequences, about 47% detected once. V shed 6 bases, J shed 5 bases, and the junction held 4 bases outside the gene matches. The CDR3 is 14 amino acids. This clonotype was counted a few times. Antigen unknown. Roughly 10 milliliters of peripheral blood were drawn from each donor. A minimum of 5.5 micrograms of total RNA was extracted per sample. Study results and limitations: Calculation of diversity from one million T cells yielded estimates considered to be underestimates. Comparison with aged donors showed that long-lived donors had more naive CD4+ cells and higher diversity.

The rearrangement links TRBV12-3 or TRBV12-4 to TRBJ2-5; 12 bases agree with TRBD1. The source material was blood. The TCR was taken from an elderly man in good health. CDR3 sequence reads: CASRGQGAWETQYF. In DNA form, the CDR3 reads TGTGCCAGCAGGGGACAGGGGGCATGGGAGACCCAGTACTTC.